This entry concerns a single T cell receptor beta chain. This sample is part of a study of blood T cell repertoires in COVID-19. Study summary: Collection of acute and convalescent COVID-19 samples took place in the United States, Italy and Spain. Nucleic acid was either cDNA or gDNA, and it came from T cells, B-cell-depleted T cells, or PBMCs.

The CDR3 totals 14 residues. The V gene's germline CDR1 is SGHTA and CDR2 FQGNSA. Trimming pared 3 bases from V and 0 bases from J, leaving 7 bases between. As originally analysed: How many nucleated cells were present was estimated from reference gene primer amplification. Data came from immunoSEQ multiplex PCR; TCRdb stores just in-frame clones and leaves some out. The V and J calls and the clone size are those of that table, but D and trimming were determined from the DNA. The table shows approximately 220,000 clones, with around 84% occurring only once. The receptor was derived from a woman aged 60 to 75 who had recovered from COVID-19. What was sequenced was peripheral blood. This rearrangement joins TRBV7-2 to TRBJ2-3; D perhaps matches TRBD1 (5 bases). The CDR3 protein is CASSFGASTDTQYF. As DNA, the CDR3 is TGTGCCAGCAGCTTTGGGGCTAGCACAGATACGCAGTATTTT.